This T cell receptor beta chain came from a study of blood T cell repertoires in COVID-19. About the research overall: Acute and convalescent COVID-19 specimens originated in the United States, Italy and Spain. Sources were T cells, B-cell-depleted T cells, or PBMCs; the material itself was cDNA or gDNA.

Everyone who took part was roughly 18 to 89 years old, and they came from 24 US areas. Methods used by the authors: Estimated nucleated cell counts came from reference gene primer amplification. The protocol was immunoSEQ multiplex PCR, while the TCRdb copy is restricted to in-frame clones and leaves out a portion. That table supplies the V and J calls and clone size; D and trimming were determined from the DNA. The table has 200,000 or so clones, roughly 80% seen once. The sequence was obtained from a woman aged 40-49 years with acute COVID-19. The sequenced sample was PBMCs or T cells enriched from blood (not recorded which).

The CDR3 DNA reads as TGTGCCTGGGATAGACAGGGCCACGAGCAGTACTTC. It codes for CAWDRQGHEQYF. The J gene is TRBJ2-7, the V gene TRBV30; 7 nucleotides agree with TRBD1. This CDR3 is 12 amino acids long. The J segment lost 5 bases and the V segment lost 5 bases, leaving 6 bases of the junction unmatched. Germline assignment: CDR1 GTSNPN and CDR2 SVGIG (reference sequence).